This record looks at one TCR beta chain sequence and its context. As yet, its antigen is unknown. The sample's time point: patch test 1, 2 weeks after DPC sensitization. Treatment specified: therapeutic diphenylcyclopropenone sensitization with weekly scalp DPC. The source of the sample is a study of human T cells and chemical hapten exposure. Study-level background: DPC (0.01%) was patch tested on the upper back and read at 6 days. The study traced per-sample TCR yield variation mainly to small differences in pooled library volumes. General study findings and limits: TCRs at high frequency, those above 1 in 1000, did not change with DPC sensitization. Significantly more large CDR3 similarity clusters arose among expanded TCRs than among controls.

V lost 4 bases to trimming and J lost 0 bases, with 13 bases between them. Germline CDR1 reads MGHRA; CDR2 reads YSYEKL. The CDR3 has 15 residues. TCRdb called the RACE reads again in MiXCR, with one record for every CDR3 protein. The table has about 340,000 distinct CDR3 sequences, 6% to 8.5% seen once. Sample: whole blood, taken in connection with sensitization to the hapten diphenylcyclopropenone (DPC). The J gene is TRBJ2-7, the V gene TRBV4-1; a possible D gene is TRBD1 (5 bases). The receptor's source is a woman aged 18 to 35 with alopecia areata. Some clones in this sample may be carry-over from other donors' samples. DNA of the CDR3: TGCGCCAGCAGCCCTAGACAGACTGTCTCCTACGAGCAGTACTTC. It is translated as CASSPRQTVSYEQYF.